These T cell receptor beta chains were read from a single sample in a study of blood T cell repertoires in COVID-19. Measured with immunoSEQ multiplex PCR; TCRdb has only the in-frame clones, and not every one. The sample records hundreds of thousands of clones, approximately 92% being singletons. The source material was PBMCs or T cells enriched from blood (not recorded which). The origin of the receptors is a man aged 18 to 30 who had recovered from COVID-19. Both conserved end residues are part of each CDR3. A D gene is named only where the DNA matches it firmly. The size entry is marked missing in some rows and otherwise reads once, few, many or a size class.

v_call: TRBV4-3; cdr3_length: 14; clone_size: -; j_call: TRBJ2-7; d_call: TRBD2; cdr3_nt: TGCGCCAGCAGTCCCGGGACTAGCGGCTACGAGCAGTACTTC; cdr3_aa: CASSPGTSGYEQYF
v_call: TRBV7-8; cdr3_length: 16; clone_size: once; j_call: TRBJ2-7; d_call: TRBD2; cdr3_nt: TGTGCCAGCAGCTTAGTAGCTAGCGGGGGATCCTACGAGCAGTACTTC; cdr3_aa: CASSLVASGGSYEQYF
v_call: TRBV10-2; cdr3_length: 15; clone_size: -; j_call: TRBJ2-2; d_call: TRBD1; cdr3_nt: TGCGCCAGCAGTGGAGGACAGGGTGGCACCGGGGAGCTGTTTTTT; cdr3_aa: CASSGGQGGTGELFF
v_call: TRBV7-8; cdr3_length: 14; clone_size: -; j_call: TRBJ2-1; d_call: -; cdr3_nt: TGTGCCAGCAGCTTTAGGCGGGGCTTCAATGAGCAGTTCTTC; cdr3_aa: CASSFRRGFNEQFF
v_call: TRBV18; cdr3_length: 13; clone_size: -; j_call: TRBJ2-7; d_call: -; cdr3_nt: TGTGCCAGCTCACCGGAGGGTCCCTACGAGCAGTACTTC; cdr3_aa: CASSPEGPYEQYF
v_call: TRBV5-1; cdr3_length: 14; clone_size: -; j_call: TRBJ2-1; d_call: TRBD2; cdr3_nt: TGCGCCAGCAGCTTCGGGACTAGCATCAATGAGCAGTTCTTC; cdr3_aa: CASSFGTSINEQFF
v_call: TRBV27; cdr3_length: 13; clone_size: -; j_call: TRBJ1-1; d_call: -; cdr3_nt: TGTGCCAGCAGTTTTTCGAGGAACACTGAAGCTTTCTTT; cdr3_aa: CASSFSRNTEAFF
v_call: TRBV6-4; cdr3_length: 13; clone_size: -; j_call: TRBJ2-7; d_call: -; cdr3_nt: TGTGCCAGCCCTAATCGGGACACCTACGAGCAGTACTTC; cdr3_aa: CASPNRDTYEQYF
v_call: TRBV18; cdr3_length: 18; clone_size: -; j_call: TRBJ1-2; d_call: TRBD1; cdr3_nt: TGTGCCAGCTCACCAAATGTAAATACCGGGACAGGGGCCTATGGCTACACCTTC; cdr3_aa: CASSPNVNTGTGAYGYTF
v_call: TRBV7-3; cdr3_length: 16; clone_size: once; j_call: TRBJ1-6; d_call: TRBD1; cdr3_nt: TGTGCCAGCAGCCGCCATATGGGACAGGCAAATTCACCCCTCCACTTT; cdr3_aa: CASSRHMGQANSPLHF
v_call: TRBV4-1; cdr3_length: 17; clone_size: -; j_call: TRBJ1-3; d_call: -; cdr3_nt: TGCGCCAGCAGCCACCTCCTACAGGCTAGCTCTGGAAACACCATATATTTT; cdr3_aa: CASSHLLQASSGNTIYF
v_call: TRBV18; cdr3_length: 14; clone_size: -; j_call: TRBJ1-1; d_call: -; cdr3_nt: TGTGCCAGCTCACTCGGACAGTCGAACACTGAAGCTTTCTTT; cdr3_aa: CASSLGQSNTEAFF
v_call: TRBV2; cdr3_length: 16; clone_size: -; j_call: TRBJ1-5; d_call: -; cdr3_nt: TGTGCCAGCAGTGAGATTCAGGGTTTTAGCAATCAGCCCCAGCATTTT; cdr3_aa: CASSEIQGFSNQPQHF
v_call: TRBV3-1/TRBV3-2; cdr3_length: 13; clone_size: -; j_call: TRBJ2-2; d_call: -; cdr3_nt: TGTGCCAGCAGCCGCCCACGAGGCGGGGAGCTGTTTTTT; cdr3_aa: CASSRPRGGELFF
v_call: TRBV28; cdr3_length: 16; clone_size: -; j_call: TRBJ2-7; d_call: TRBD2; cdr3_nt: TGTGCCAGCAGTGGATCGCATGCGGGAGCCCCCTACGAGCAGTACTTC; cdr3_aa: CASSGSHAGAPYEQYF
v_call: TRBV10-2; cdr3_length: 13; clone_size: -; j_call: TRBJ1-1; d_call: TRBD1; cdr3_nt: TGCGCCAGCAGCAGGGGGCTGGACACTGAAGCTTTCTTT; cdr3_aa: CASSRGLDTEAFF
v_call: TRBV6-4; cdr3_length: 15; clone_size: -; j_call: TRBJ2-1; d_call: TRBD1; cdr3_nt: TGTGCCAGCAGTGACTCCGGGACAGGGTACAATGAGCAGTTCTTC; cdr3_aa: CASSDSGTGYNEQFF
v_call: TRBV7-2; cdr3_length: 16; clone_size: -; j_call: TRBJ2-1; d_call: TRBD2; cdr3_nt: TGTGCCAGCAGCCCTTTAGCGGGGGGCCTGAGCAATGAGCAGTTCTTC; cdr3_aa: CASSPLAGGLSNEQFF
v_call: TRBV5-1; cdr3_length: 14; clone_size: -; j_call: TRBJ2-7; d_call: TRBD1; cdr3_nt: TGCGCCAGCAGCGCCTTGGACAGGGGTCGCGAGCAGTACTTC; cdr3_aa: CASSALDRGREQYF
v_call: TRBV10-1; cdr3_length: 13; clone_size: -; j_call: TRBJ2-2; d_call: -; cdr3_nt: TGCGCCAGCAGCTCTCGGACAGCCGGGGAGCTGTTTTTT; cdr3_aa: CASSSRTAGELFF
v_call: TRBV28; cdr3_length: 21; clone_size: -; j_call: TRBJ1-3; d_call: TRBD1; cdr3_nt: TGTGCCAGCAGTTCGCCCCCCGGGGGGGACAGGGCAAGGCGGGCGAGAAACACCATATATTTT; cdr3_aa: CASSSPPGGDRARRARNTIYF
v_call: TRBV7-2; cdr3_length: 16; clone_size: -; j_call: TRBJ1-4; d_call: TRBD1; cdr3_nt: TGTGCCAGCAGCTTATTTCTGACAGGGGCTAATGAAAAACTGTTTTTT; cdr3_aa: CASSLFLTGANEKLFF
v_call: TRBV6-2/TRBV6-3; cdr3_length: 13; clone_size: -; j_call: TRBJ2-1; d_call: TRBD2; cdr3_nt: TGTGCCAGCAGTAGCGGGAGTAAAAATGAGCAGTTCTTC; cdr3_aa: CASSSGSKNEQFF
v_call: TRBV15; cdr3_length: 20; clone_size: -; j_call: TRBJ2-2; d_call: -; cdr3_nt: TGTGCCACCAGCAGAGATCGGGCCTTAACAGGGCATTCGAACACCGGGGAGCTGTTTTTT; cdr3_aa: CATSRDRALTGHSNTGELFF
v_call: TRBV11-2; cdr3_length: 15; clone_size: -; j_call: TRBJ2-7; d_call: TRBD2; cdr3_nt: TGTGCCAGCAGCTTATCTAGCGGGAGTGGTTACGAGCAGTACTTC; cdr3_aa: CASSLSSGSGYEQYF
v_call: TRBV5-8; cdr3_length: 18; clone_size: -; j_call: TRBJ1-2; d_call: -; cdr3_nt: TGTGCCAGCGGAAACCCCGAAAAACAGGGCAGGGGCTACTATGGCTACACCTTC; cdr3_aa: CASGNPEKQGRGYYGYTF
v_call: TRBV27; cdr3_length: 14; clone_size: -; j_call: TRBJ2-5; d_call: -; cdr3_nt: TGTGCCAGCAGTTTATCGGGGAGTCAAGAGACCCAGTACTTC; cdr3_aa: CASSLSGSQETQYF
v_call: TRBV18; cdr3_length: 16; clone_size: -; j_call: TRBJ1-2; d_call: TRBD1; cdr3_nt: TGTGCCAGCTCACCGCCAGGACAGGGTGGTTTGAGTGGCTACACCTTC; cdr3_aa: CASSPPGQGGLSGYTF
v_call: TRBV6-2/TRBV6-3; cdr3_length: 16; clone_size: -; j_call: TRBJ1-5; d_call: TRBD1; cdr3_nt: TGTGCCAGCAGTTTCGGACAGGGGAGGAACAATCAGCCCCAGCATTTT; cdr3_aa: CASSFGQGRNNQPQHF
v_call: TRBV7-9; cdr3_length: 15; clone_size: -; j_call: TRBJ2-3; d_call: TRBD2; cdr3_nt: TGTGCCAGCAGCTCATTAGCGGGCGGCACAGATACGCAGTATTTT; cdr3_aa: CASSSLAGGTDTQYF
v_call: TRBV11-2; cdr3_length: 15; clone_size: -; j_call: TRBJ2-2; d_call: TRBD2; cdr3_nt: TGTGCCAGCAGCTTAGTTAGCGGGAGCCCCGGGGAGCTGTTTTTT; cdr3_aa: CASSLVSGSPGELFF
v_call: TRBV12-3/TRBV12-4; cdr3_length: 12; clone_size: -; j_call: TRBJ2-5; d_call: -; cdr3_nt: TGTGCCAGCAGTTCCTTTTTGGAGACCCAGTACTTC; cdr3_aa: CASSSFLETQYF
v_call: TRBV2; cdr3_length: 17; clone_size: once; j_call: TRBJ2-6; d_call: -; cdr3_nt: TGTGCCAGCAGCCAACAGGGTTCCCGCTCTGGGGCCAACGTCCTGACTTTC; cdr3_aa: CASSQQGSRSGANVLTF
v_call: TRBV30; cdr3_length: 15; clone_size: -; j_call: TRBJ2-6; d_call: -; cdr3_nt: TGTGCCTGCCACAGTTTACCCTCTGGGGCCAACGTCCTGACTTTC; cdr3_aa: CACHSLPSGANVLTF
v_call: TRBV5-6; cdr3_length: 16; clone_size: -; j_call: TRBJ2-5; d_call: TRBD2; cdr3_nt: TGTGCCAGCACCCGGGCGGGACTAGTTTTGGGAGAGACCCAGTACTTC; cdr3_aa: CASTRAGLVLGETQYF
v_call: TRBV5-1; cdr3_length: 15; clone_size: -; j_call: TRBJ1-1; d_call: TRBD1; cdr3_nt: TGCGCCAGCAGCTTATCCGGGACAGTGAACACTGAAGCTTTCTTT; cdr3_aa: CASSLSGTVNTEAFF
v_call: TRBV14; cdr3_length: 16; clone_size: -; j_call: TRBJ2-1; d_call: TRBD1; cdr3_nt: TGTGCCAGCAGCCCTATGGGCAGGGGGCTTTACAATGAGCAGTTCTTC; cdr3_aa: CASSPMGRGLYNEQFF
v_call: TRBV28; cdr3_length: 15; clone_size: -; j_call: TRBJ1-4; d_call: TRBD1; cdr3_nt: TGTGCCAGCAGTTTCCTTGGACAGGGGGAAGAAAAACTGTTTTTT; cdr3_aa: CASSFLGQGEEKLFF
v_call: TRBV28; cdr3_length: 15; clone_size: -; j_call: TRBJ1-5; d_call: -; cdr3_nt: TGTGCCAGCAGTTTGTGGGGCAATAGCAATCAGCCCCAGCATTTT; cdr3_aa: CASSLWGNSNQPQHF
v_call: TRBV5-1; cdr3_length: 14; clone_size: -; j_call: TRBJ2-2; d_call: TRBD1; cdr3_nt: TGCGCCAGCAGCCCGGGACAGGCGGCCGGGGAGCTGTTTTTT; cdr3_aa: CASSPGQAAGELFF
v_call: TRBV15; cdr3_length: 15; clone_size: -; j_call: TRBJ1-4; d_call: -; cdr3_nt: TGTGCCACCAGCAGAGACGGTATAAGAGGGGAAAAACTGTTTTTT; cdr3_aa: CATSRDGIRGEKLFF
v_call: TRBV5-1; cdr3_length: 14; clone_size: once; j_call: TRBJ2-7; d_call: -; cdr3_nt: TGCGCCAGCAGCTTGGCCGTTCCCGGTAACGAGCAGTACTTC; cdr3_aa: CASSLAVPGNEQYF
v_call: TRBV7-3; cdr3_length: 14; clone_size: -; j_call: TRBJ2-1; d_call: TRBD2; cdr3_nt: TGTGCCAGCAGGGGGACTAGCGGAAACAATGAGCAGTTCTTC; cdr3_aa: CASRGTSGNNEQFF
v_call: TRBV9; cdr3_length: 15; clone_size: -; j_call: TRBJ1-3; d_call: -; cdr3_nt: TGTGCCAGCAGCACCAGGGACAACTCTGGAAACACCATATATTTT; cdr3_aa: CASSTRDNSGNTIYF
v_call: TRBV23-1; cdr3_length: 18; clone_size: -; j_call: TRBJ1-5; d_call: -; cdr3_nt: TGCGCCAGCAGTCAAAATAGAAACAAAGGGGGACCCAATCAGCCCCAGCATTTT; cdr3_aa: CASSQNRNKGGPNQPQHF
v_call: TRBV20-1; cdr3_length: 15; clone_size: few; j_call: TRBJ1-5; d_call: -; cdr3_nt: TGCAGTGCTAGTCGCGGAGGGGACGGAGGTCAGCCCCAGCATTTT; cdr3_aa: CSASRGGDGGQPQHF
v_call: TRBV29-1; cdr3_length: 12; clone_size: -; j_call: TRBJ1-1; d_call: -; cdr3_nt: TGCAGCTGTCACATGGGGGCAACTGAAGCTTTCTTT; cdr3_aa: CSCHMGATEAFF
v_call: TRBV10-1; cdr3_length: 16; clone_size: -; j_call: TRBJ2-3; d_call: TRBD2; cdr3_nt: TGCGCCAGCAGTGAGTCGCGGGGGGGCGGCACAGATACGCAGTATTTT; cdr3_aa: CASSESRGGGTDTQYF
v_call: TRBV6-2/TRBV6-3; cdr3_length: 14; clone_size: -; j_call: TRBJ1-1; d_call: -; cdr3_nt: TGTGCCAGCAGTTACTCGAAACCGAGTACTGAAGCTTTCTTT; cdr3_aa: CASSYSKPSTEAFF
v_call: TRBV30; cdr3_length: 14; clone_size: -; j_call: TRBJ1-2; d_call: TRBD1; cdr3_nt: TGTGCCAAGGCCCGGGACAGTCTTTTGGCTGGCTACACCTTC; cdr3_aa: CAKARDSLLAGYTF
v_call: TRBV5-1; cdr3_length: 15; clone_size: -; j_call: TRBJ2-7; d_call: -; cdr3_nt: TGCGCCAGCAGCTTGACCGGGATTGGAGCCTACGAGCAGTACTTC; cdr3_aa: CASSLTGIGAYEQYF
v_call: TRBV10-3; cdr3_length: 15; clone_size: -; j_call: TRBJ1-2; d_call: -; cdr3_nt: TGTGCCATCAGTGAGTCTACAGCCTCTAACTATGGCTACACCTTC; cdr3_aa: CAISESTASNYGYTF
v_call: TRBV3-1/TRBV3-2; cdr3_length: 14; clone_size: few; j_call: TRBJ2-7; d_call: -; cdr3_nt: TGTGCCAGCAGCCAAGATGAGGGATCCTACGAGCAGTACTTC; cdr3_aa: CASSQDEGSYEQYF
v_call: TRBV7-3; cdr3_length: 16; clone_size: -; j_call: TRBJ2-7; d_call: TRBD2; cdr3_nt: TGTGCCAGCAGCCCCCCGGGGACTAGCGGGGTCTACGAGCAGTACTTC; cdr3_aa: CASSPPGTSGVYEQYF
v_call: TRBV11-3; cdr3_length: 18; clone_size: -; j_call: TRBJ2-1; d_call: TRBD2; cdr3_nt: TGTGCCAGCAGCTCCACCCCGGGACTAGCGGACGGCTACAATGAGCAGTTCTTC; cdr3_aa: CASSSTPGLADGYNEQFF
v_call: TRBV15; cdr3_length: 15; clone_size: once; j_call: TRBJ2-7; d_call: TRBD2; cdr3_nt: TGTGCCACCAGCAGAGAGTGGGGGGGCTCCTACGAGCAGTACTTC; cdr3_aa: CATSREWGGSYEQYF
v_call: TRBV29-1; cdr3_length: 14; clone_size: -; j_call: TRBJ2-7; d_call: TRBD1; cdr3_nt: TGCAGCGTCGGCGGACAGGGAAGCTCCTACGAGCAGTACTTC; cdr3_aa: CSVGGQGSSYEQYF
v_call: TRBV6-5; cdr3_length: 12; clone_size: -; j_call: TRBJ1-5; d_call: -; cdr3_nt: TGTGCCAGCAGGGGGCAGGAACAGCCCCAGCATTTT; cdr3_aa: CASRGQEQPQHF
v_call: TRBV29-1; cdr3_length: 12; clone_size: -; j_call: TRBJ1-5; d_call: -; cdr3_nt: TGCAGCGTTAGGCAGGGCCGTCAGCCCCAGCATTTT; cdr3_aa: CSVRQGRQPQHF
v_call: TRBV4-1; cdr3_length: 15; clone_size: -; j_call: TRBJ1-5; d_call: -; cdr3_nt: TGCGCCAGCAGCCAAGATGAGTATCGTAATCAGCCCCAGCATTTT; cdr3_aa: CASSQDEYRNQPQHF